These 7 T cell receptor beta chains share one sample of origin, sequenced in a study of T-cell reconstitution after alpha-beta-depleted transplantation in children. Unique molecular identifiers were incorporated during preparation of the TCRbeta library. TCRdb reanalysed the PCR reads using MiXCR and keeps one entry per CDR3 protein. The data show about 460,000 distinct CDR3 sequences, roughly an eighth seen once. Sequenced material: PBMCs from the stem cell graft donor, taken from the stem cell graft. The receptors shown here come from a human donor who donated a stem cell graft to a child with combined immunodeficiency.

A few counts support this clonotype. The chain combines TRBV5-1 with TRBJ1-1, with a tentative D call TRBD1 (5 bases). Deletions cut 4 bases from V and 1 base from J, with 17 bases between. There are 16 residues in the CDR3. Germline V lookup: CDR1 SGHRS, CDR2 YFSETQ. The CDR3, as DNA: TGCGCCAGCAGCGAGGGGCTCGGTGGGTCGAACACTGAAGCTTTCTTT. Protein: CASSEGLGGSNTEAFF.

As regards this clonotype: A read error may account for a junction end that differs from germline. CDR3 in DNA: TGTGCCAGCAGCTTGGTGACAGGGGAGGAAGTAAATTTT. It yields the protein CASSLVTGEEVNF. V is TRBV5-5 and J is TRBJ2-3; 8 nucleotides match TRBD1. CDR1 and CDR2 (germline): SGHKS, YYEKEE (reference sequence). The length of the CDR3 is 13 residues.

The chain carries TRBV28 and TRBJ1-2, with TRBD1 matching 11 bases. The V gene's germline CDR1 is MDHEN and CDR2 SYDVKM. Unmatched junction bases numbered 6, after V lost 5 bases and J lost 7 bases. CDR3 length equals 14 residues. DNA for the CDR3: TGTGCCAGCAGTAAGGACAGGGGGCTAGGTGGCTACACCTTC. Translation: CASSKDRGLGGYTF.

The chain carries TRBV7-3 and TRBJ2-1; D possibly corresponds to TRBD1 (7 bases). Germline CDR1 is SGHTA and CDR2 is FQGTGA. V shed 3 bases and J shed 7 bases, with 16 bases lying between them. The CDR3 length is 15 residues. CDR3 in amino acids: CASSFSQGGRNEQFF. The DNA of the CDR3 is TGTGCCAGCAGCTTCTCCCAGGGGGGAAGGAATGAGCAGTTCTTC.

The V and J genes are TRBV29-1 and TRBJ2-1; D gene ambiguous. There are 14 residues in the CDR3. The germline V gene encodes CDR1 SQVTM and CDR2 ANQGSEA. V was shortened by 3 bases and J by 0 bases, with 9 bases between the two germline ends. The CDR3 sequence is CSVDRFLSYNEQFF. For the CDR3, the DNA is TGCAGCGTTGATAGGTTTCTCTCCTACAATGAGCAGTTCTTC.

Points on this clonotype: As the CDR3 is not closed by the conserved phenylalanine or tryptophan, this likely results from a read error. V and J are TRBV6-1 and TRBJ2-1, with 13 bases aligning to TRBD2. The CDR3 sequence is 18 residues long. The V and J ends lost 2 bases and 7 bases, in that order; junction bases with no gene match: 11. Germline loops: CDR1 MNHNS, CDR2 SASEGT. The CDR3 protein is CASSERPTTSGGANEQFY. The CDR3 bases are TGTGCCAGCAGTGAACGACCGACCACTAGCGGGGGGGCGAATGAGCAGTTCTAC.

In its sample, this clonotype was seen a few times. The rearrangement links TRBV11-1 to TRBJ2-1; 11 nucleotides agree with TRBD2. The CDR3 is made up of 17 amino acids. Losses at the gene ends were 1 base for V and 3 bases for J; bases not matched to a gene: 5. Germline lookup yields CDR1 SGHAT and CDR2 FQDESV (reference sequence). The CDR3 DNA is TGTGCCAGCAGCTTAGAGGCTAGCGGGAGGTTCTACAATGAGCAGTTCTTC. Translated: CASSLEASGRFYNEQFF.